This is a list of T cell receptor beta chains from one sample in a study of T cells in narcolepsy. Sequencing used immunoSEQ multiplex PCR; TCRdb keeps in-frame clones, though not all of them. The table records tens of thousands of clones, about 83% of them present only once. The sample comprised CD45RA- memory CD4+ T cells from PBMCs. All receptors derive from a human donor with narcolepsy. The CDR3 runs from the conserved cysteine through the conserved F or W. A D gene is named only where the DNA matches it firmly. A clone size is listed for some rows: how often the clone was seen (once, few, many), or a class if it is expanded.

V: TRBV11-1; J: TRBJ2-1; D: TRBD2; size: few; DNA: TGTGCCAGCAGCTTAGCGGGACTAGACTTCAATGAGCAGTTCTTC; CDR3: CASSLAGLDFNEQFF
V: TRBV30; J: TRBJ1-2; D: TRBD1; size: NA; DNA: TGTGCCTGGAGGCCCCAGGGGGCGGATGGCTACACCTTC; CDR3: CAWRPQGADGYTF
V: TRBV4-1; J: TRBJ1-1; D: NA; size: few; DNA: TGCGCCAGCAGCCAAGTTACAGGGCTGTCTTTCACTGAAGCTTTCTTT; CDR3: CASSQVTGLSFTEAFF
V: TRBV4-2; J: TRBJ1-4; D: NA; size: NA; DNA: TGTGCCAGCAGCCCCGATGGTCATGAAAAACTGTTTTTT; CDR3: CASSPDGHEKLFF
V: TRBV6-6; J: TRBJ1-1; D: NA; size: NA; DNA: TGTGCCAGCGCGGGCCTGAACACTGAAGCTTTCTTT; CDR3: CASAGLNTEAFF
V: TRBV11-3; J: TRBJ2-5; D: NA; size: NA; DNA: TGTGCCAGCAGCTCCCCCCCCGAATTGAAGACCCAGTACTTC; CDR3: CASSSPPELKTQYF
V: TRBV7-7; J: TRBJ2-2; D: NA; size: NA; DNA: TGTGCTAGCAGCTTAGCGTCACAGAACACCGGGGAGCTGTTTTTT; CDR3: CASSLASQNTGELFF
V: TRBV7-2; J: TRBJ1-6; D: TRBD1; size: NA; DNA: TGTGCCAGCAGCAAGGGACAGGGCCATAATTCACCCCTCCACTTT; CDR3: CASSKGQGHNSPLHF
V: TRBV4-3; J: TRBJ2-3; D: TRBD1; size: once; DNA: TGCGCCAGCAGCCAAGATGCAGACAGGGGGCAATCTGGTACGCAGTATTTT; CDR3: CASSQDADRGQSGTQYF
V: TRBV5-1; J: TRBJ1-1; D: NA; size: few; DNA: TGCGCCAGCAGCACGACAGGCTCGTACACTGAAGCTTTCTTT; CDR3: CASSTTGSYTEAFF
V: TRBV4-1; J: TRBJ2-1; D: NA; size: few; DNA: TGCGCCAGCAGCCAAGATCGGCGGGGGCACTCCTACAATGAGCAGTTCTTC; CDR3: CASSQDRRGHSYNEQFF
V: TRBV18; J: TRBJ1-2; D: NA; size: NA; DNA: TGTGCCAGCTCATACAGGGAATTAAACTATGGCTACACCTTC; CDR3: CASSYRELNYGYTF
V: TRBV7-2; J: TRBJ2-7; D: NA; size: NA; DNA: TGTGCCAGCAGCCCATCAGGGTTCTACGAGCAGTACTTC; CDR3: CASSPSGFYEQYF
V: TRBV25-1; J: TRBJ1-2; D: TRBD1; size: few; DNA: TGTGCCAGCAGTTCGGACAGGATCTATGGCTACACCTTC; CDR3: CASSSDRIYGYTF
V: TRBV5-4; J: TRBJ1-1; D: TRBD1; size: NA; DNA: TGTGCCAGCAGCCTGGGACAGGGAGTCAGTGAAGCTTTCTTT; CDR3: CASSLGQGVSEAFF
V: TRBV19; J: TRBJ1-6; D: TRBD1; size: NA; DNA: TGTGCCAGTAGTGAGGGGGCGAAAGGTTCACCCCTCCACTTT; CDR3: CASSEGAKGSPLHF
V: TRBV19; J: TRBJ2-7; D: NA; size: NA; DNA: TGTGCCAGTAGTATACAGCCCTCCTACGAGCAGTACTTC; CDR3: CASSIQPSYEQYF
V: TRBV10-3; J: TRBJ2-2; D: TRBD1; size: NA; DNA: TGTGCCATCAGTGAGGGGGCAGGGGGCCACACCGGGGAGCTGTTTTTT; CDR3: CAISEGAGGHTGELFF
V: TRBV7-8; J: TRBJ2-7; D: TRBD2; size: NA; DNA: TGTGCCAGCAGCTCTAGCGGGGGGAACTCCTACGAGCAGTACTTC; CDR3: CASSSSGGNSYEQYF
V: TRBV7-9; J: TRBJ2-7; D: NA; size: NA; DNA: TGTGCCAGCAGCAGAAAACCCGGGCTAGCCCAGTACGAGCAGTACTTC; CDR3: CASSRKPGLAQYEQYF
V: TRBV27; J: TRBJ1-2; D: NA; size: NA; DNA: TGTGCCAGCAGTATCGGACAGAACCTTAACTATGGCTACACCTTC; CDR3: CASSIGQNLNYGYTF
V: TRBV4-3; J: TRBJ1-1; D: NA; size: NA; DNA: TGCGCCAGCAGCCAACTCCTAGGGGCAGGCACTGAAGCTTTCTTT; CDR3: CASSQLLGAGTEAFF
V: TRBV30; J: TRBJ2-6; D: TRBD2; size: NA; DNA: TGTGCCTGGAGTGTACGGGGGGGTACCGGGGCCAACGTCCTGACTTTC; CDR3: CAWSVRGGTGANVLTF
V: TRBV29-1; J: TRBJ2-2; D: NA; size: NA; DNA: TGCAGCGCCAATCAAGCGGGGAACACCGGGGAGCTGTTTTTT; CDR3: CSANQAGNTGELFF
V: TRBV4-1; J: TRBJ1-4; D: NA; size: NA; DNA: TGCGCCAGCAGCCAGGGCGGGGCGGCTAATGAAAAACTGTTTTTT; CDR3: CASSQGGAANEKLFF
V: TRBV7-3; J: TRBJ2-1; D: NA; size: NA; DNA: TGTGCCAGCAGCTCTGGACAGTACAATGAGCAGTTCTTC; CDR3: CASSSGQYNEQFF
V: TRBV6-5; J: TRBJ1-2; D: NA; size: NA; DNA: TGTGCCAGTCTGTCGGGACTAGGCTACACCTTC; CDR3: CASLSGLGYTF
V: TRBV7-9; J: TRBJ2-1; D: NA; size: NA; DNA: TGTGCCAGCAGCTTTCAGATCTCCTACAATGAGCAGTTCTTC; CDR3: CASSFQISYNEQFF
V: TRBV25-1; J: TRBJ1-2; D: NA; size: NA; DNA: TGTGCCAGCAGTCCTGAAGGGCCGTTAGCTAACTATGGCTACACCTTC; CDR3: CASSPEGPLANYGYTF
V: TRBV4-2; J: TRBJ2-3; D: TRBD2; size: few; DNA: TGTGCCAGCAGCCAAGGGGCGGGGGGGCCCAGCACAGATACGCAGTATTTT; CDR3: CASSQGAGGPSTDTQYF
V: TRBV27; J: TRBJ1-6; D: NA; size: once; DNA: TGTGCCAGCAGTACTAAGGGGAGCTCCTATAATTCACCCCTCCACTTT; CDR3: CASSTKGSSYNSPLHF
V: TRBV28; J: TRBJ2-1; D: TRBD1; size: once; DNA: TGTGCCAGCAGCCCGCCGGGCGGGACAGGGGACAATGAGCAGTTCTTC; CDR3: CASSPPGGTGDNEQFF
V: TRBV7-2; J: TRBJ1-1; D: NA; size: NA; DNA: TGTGCCAGCAGAAACTGGGGGCTGACCACTGAAGCTTTCTTT; CDR3: CASRNWGLTTEAFF
V: TRBV2; J: TRBJ2-7; D: NA; size: NA; DNA: TGTGCCAGCAGTGTCTTGCAGAAACCGGACTTC; CDR3: CASSVLQKPDF
V: TRBV11-3; J: TRBJ2-5; D: TRBD1; size: NA; DNA: TGTGCCAGCAGCCCCCGGGACAGAGGTTCTGAGACCCAGTACTTC; CDR3: CASSPRDRGSETQYF
V: TRBV15; J: TRBJ2-3; D: TRBD2; size: once; DNA: TGTGCCACCAGCGAAGGCGGGGGGGCCAGGGATACGCAGTATTTT; CDR3: CATSEGGGARDTQYF
V: TRBV5-4; J: TRBJ2-1; D: TRBD2; size: NA; DNA: TGTGCCAGCAGCCCGAGCGGGGGGCGGTACAATGAGCAGTTCTTC; CDR3: CASSPSGGRYNEQFF
V: TRBV6-1; J: TRBJ2-7; D: TRBD1; size: few; DNA: TGTGCCAGCAGTGAAGGACAGGGCAACACCTACGAGCAGTACTTC; CDR3: CASSEGQGNTYEQYF
V: TRBV6-5; J: TRBJ2-7; D: NA; size: NA; DNA: TGTGCCAGCCAGAGGGGAGCCTCCTACGAGCAGTACTTC; CDR3: CASQRGASYEQYF
V: TRBV14; J: TRBJ2-2; D: NA; size: NA; DNA: TGTGCCAGCAGCCAAGGCCCAGGGCGCCCCGGGGAGCTGTTTTTT; CDR3: CASSQGPGRPGELFF
V: TRBV27; J: TRBJ1-3; D: TRBD1; size: few; DNA: TGTGCCAGCAGCCGAACTGGGACAGGGGGGTTTGCTGGAAACACCATATATTTT; CDR3: CASSRTGTGGFAGNTIYF
V: TRBV5-8; J: TRBJ2-1; D: TRBD2; size: NA; DNA: TGTGCCAGCAGCTTTGCCGGACTAGCACCGTTGCAGTTCTTC; CDR3: CASSFAGLAPLQFF
V: TRBV6-1; J: TRBJ1-1; D: NA; size: NA; DNA: TGTGCCAGCAGCCCATGGGGGGTCATGAACACTGAAGCTTTCTTT; CDR3: CASSPWGVMNTEAFF
V: TRBV30; J: TRBJ1-6; D: TRBD1; size: NA; DNA: TGTGCCTGGAGTGAACAGGGGGCTTCACCCCTCCACTTT; CDR3: CAWSEQGASPLHF